The present T cell receptor beta chain was sequenced within a study of cytomegalovirus exposure and HLA in healthy donors (dated by TCRdb to the late 2010s). About the study as a whole: According to an earlier analysis of 587 of the donors, some 180 million T cells yielded 117 million unique TCR beta sequences and 250 to 350 Gb of sequence data. On average, about 240,000 unique TCR beta nucleotide sequences were sequenced per donor among roughly 430 genotyped donors of the cohort, with roughly 20% of those sequences being non-productive. To predict cytomegalovirus infection status, the study combined high-throughput TCR immunosequencing, statistical association of individual TCRs with disease status, and machine learning. To decide whether each TCR beta V gene segment behaved as functional or pseudogenic, an earlier analysis of some 540 of the donors relied on high-throughput TCR beta sequencing. All discovery cohort repertoires had been generated on a single sequencing platform. The study was designed to test whether signatures of past pathogen exposure could be identified by cataloging public T cell receptors. The study profiled the T cell repertoires of about 720 subjects by immunosequencing and related them to cytomegalovirus serostatus. An early release that covered 500 to 800 HLA-typed donors contained approximately 300 gigabases of sequencing data and around 85 million unique TCR sequences. In a later analysis, previously published TCR beta repertoires from 666 donors were re-analyzed and high-resolution HLA genotyping was added so that TCR occurrence patterns could be studied. The number of donors typed differed by locus, with 629-630 for A, B, C, DRB1 and DQB1, 522 for DQA1, 606 for DPA1, and some 450 for DPB1. Donor age, sex, ethnicity and CMV serostatus were compiled together with the repertoire data. Several DR-DQ haplotypes were treated as single units for association and clustering because of strong linkage in the cohort. A later genetic analysis used genome-wide SNP genotypes for about 55% of the 666 donors, treating that subset as a discovery cohort. Class I and class II HLA loci were covered by the typing at four-digit resolution. Of the 398 genotyped donors, 75% to 85% were placed in the genetic ancestry cluster associated with self-reported Caucasian donors. In addition to the first cohort of roughly 700 subjects, a separate validation cohort of approximately 130 different subjects was used. Rather than drawing on any new phenotypic data, the later analysis identified candidate immune exposures from TCR beta sequences and the way those sequences occurred across donors.

General findings and caveats noted by the study authors: In a later analysis, some 17,000 TCR beta sequences were associated with specific HLA alleles at a false discovery rate of 0.05. In a later genetic analysis, fewer N-insertions in productive TCRs were reported among donors in an Asian-associated ancestry cluster than the roughly 700-donor mean. The sequencing pipeline was judged likely to have produced a cluster of highly shared sequence variants as a technical artifact. A further reported finding was that TCR beta sequences accurately predicted the HLA-A and HLA-B alleles for most subjects in the first cohort. A later analysis reported that several top co-occurrence clusters appeared linked to parvovirus B19, influenza, CMV and Epstein-Barr virus. The authors suggested that the approach could potentially be generalized to other disease states and immunological phenotypes. The only immune exposure information available for the cohort was CMV serostatus. A total of 164 TCR beta chains were listed by the study as associated with cytomegalovirus. Most TCR sequences were observed very rarely across donors, whereas some public TCRs were present in many individuals. The cohort was sequenced for TCR beta chains only, and without alpha or paired-chain data the features that could be detected were limited. Compared with equally common non-associated chains, HLA-associated TCR beta chains in a later analysis were more clonally expanded and had lower generation probabilities. The 87-base-pair reads could not distinguish some IMGT-functional V segments, including TRBV6-2 and TRBV6-3, so those segments were excluded. The presence/absence analyses assumed that sequencing depth was roughly uniform across donors, and that assumption may not be true. Correlated functional status among segregating V segments might be attributable to linkage disequilibrium, but an unknown experimental factor could not be ruled out. In an earlier analysis of some 640 of the donors, most TCR beta V segments were observed in productive rearrangements about 87% or about 30% of the time, broadly matching IMGT annotations. The classifier was reported to diagnose cytomegalovirus status with high specificity and sensitivity in both the original and validation cohorts. When HLA alleles, especially DR and DQ, strongly co-occurred, TCR associations were difficult to assign to individual alleles. In vitro tests confirmed that three of the cytomegalovirus-associated TCR beta chains recognize cytomegalovirus antigens. V-gene and J-gene trimming of TCR beta chains was associated with a missense DCLRE1C variant in a later genetic analysis, and the association was replicated in an independent cohort. Because counts were too low, more than 15 rarely observed V segments, including chromosome 9 orphons, were left out of the earlier analysis of approximately 580 of the donors. Because HLA typing was missing for some donors at each locus, association tests included only the typed subset. According to a later analysis, TCR association rates differed among HLA loci, with DRB1 alleles showing the most associated TCRs and HLA-C alleles showing the fewest. A later analysis found that most CMV-associated TCR beta chains appeared HLA-restricted, with HLA associations seemingly driven largely by CMV exposure.

The cohort was made up of hundreds of healthy bone marrow donors. At the time of sampling, all cohort members were nominally healthy, though unrecorded immune exposures were likely present. The donor was CMV seronegative and belonged to the group of more than 300 seronegative cohort members. Each donor provided a peripheral blood sample, and peripheral blood mononuclear cells were used for TCR beta sequencing. The Qiagen DNeasy Blood Extraction Kit was used to extract genomic DNA from the blood cell samples. This clone has just a few counts. No antigen is known for it. Base qualities are not recorded, but no much larger clone differs from it by a single base. CDR1 SGHTA and CDR2 FQGNSA were looked up in the germline V gene. The CDR3, cysteine through phenylalanine, is 16 amino acids long. Only the CDR3 DNA stays, 48 bases, in frame from base 1. V lost 5 bases and J lost 2 bases, and the count of bases not matched to a germline gene is 9.

The library was generated by the immunoSEQ multiplex PCR assay. The multiplex PCR relied on a mix of 60 forward primers for TCR Vbeta segments and 13 reverse primers for TCR Jbeta segments. A multiplex PCR assay on genomic DNA amplified the CDR3 region of rearranged TCR beta genes. The amplified TCR beta libraries were sequenced on the Illumina HiSeq System as 87-base-pair reads. The original pipeline was this. A later analysis tallied 70 million to 100 million unique TCR beta chains across the approximately 670 repertoires, and approximately 9.9 million of those chains were shared by two or more donors. A nearest-neighbor algorithm error-corrected the raw reads and collapsed the reads into unique sequences, merging closely related sequences to remove PCR and sequencing errors. CDR3 sequences were aligned to IMGT reference sequences to assign V, D and J gene segments. Each retained sequence needed at least a six-nucleotide match to both a V gene segment and a J gene segment. A rearrangement counted as productive if the CDR3 had no stop codons and remained in frame with V and J, and every other rearrangement counted as non-productive. CDR3 was defined by IMGT convention, running from the second conserved V-encoded cysteine to the conserved J-encoded phenylalanine. In an earlier analysis of around 570 of the donors, sequences lacking an unambiguous match to a single V gene segment were excluded. In an earlier analysis of around 600 of the donors, V segments were called functional above 56.7% productive rearrangements and were called segregating when the between-donor standard deviation exceeded 5%. A statistical classification framework was developed to diagnose cytomegalovirus status using the catalog of TCR beta chain sequences. In a later analysis, V and J genes were assigned by comparing TCR nucleotide sequences against IMGT/GENE-DB human TR gene sequences. A later analysis assigned CDR3 sequences and most-parsimonious VDJ recombination scenarios with the TCRdist pipeline. In a later analysis, every TCR beta chain was defined by the combination of its CDR3 amino acid sequence and its V-gene family, and reads without a unique V-gene family were dropped. To address suspected cross-contamination and a sequencing artifact, a later analysis removed over 500 highly shared, low-generation-probability nucleotide sequences. In a later analysis, a clonal expansion index for each public chain was calculated from normalized within-repertoire ranks of inferred template counts. Generation probabilities in a later analysis came from a VDJ recombination model fitted to out-of-frame rearrangements, and those results were checked against IGoR. A later analysis scored TCR-TCR, TCR-HLA and TCR-CMV co-occurrence with hypergeometric tests, applying a repertoire-size bias correction to TCR pairs. A later analysis estimated false discovery rates by permuting HLA or CMV assignments 20 times. In a later analysis, co-occurring TCRs were grouped using DBSCAN, with TCRdist sequence similarity added in when clustering inside HLA-allele-positive subsets. Repertoires with fewer than 30,000 or more than 120,000 public chains were left out of co-occurrence clustering, as were a few repertoires with anomalous nucleotide sharing. The table was pulled from immuneACCESS by TCRdb, which kept in-frame rearrangements only. Such tables lose some clones; where checked, under half of the loss comes from unresolved V genes, and the rest has no known cause. The V and J calls and clone size come from that table; D and trimming were worked out from the DNA. The sample profile shows 150,000 to 200,000 clones; approximately 72% of them were found once. The ten top clones hold roughly 1.5% of the sample.

The clonotype originates from a man in his fifties or sixties in good health and CMV-seronegative. The rearrangement combines TRBV7-2 with TRBJ1-2, with 9 junctional bases fitting TRBD1. Sequencing used PBMCs. This receptor has the CDR3 CASSPDGQGRNYGYTF. DNA sequence: TGTGCCAGCAGCCCCGACGGACAGGGGAGGAACTATGGCTACACCTTC.